This is a list of T cell receptor beta chains from one sample in a study of shared clonotypes between healthy human individuals. TCRdb's copy holds only in-frame clones and misses some; the assay was immunoSEQ multiplex PCR. The data contain fewer than 850,000 clones, about 78% of them singletons. The sequenced material came from memory CD4+ T cells sorted from blood. The receptors were sampled from a woman in her 30s in good health. The CDR3 runs from the conserved cysteine through the conserved F or W. A D gene is named only where the DNA matches it firmly. Some rows have no size entry. The others give once, few or many, or a class for an expanded clone.

>.|TRBV7-9|TRBJ2-3|.
CASSLSPSTDTQYF
TGTGCCAGCAGCTTGTCTCCAAGCACAGATACGCAGTATTTT
>.|TRBV19|TRBJ1-2|.
CASSIWGNYGYTF
TGTGCCAGTAGTATATGGGGGAACTATGGCTACACCTTC
>.|TRBV7-9|TRBJ2-7|.
CASSPTDRTYEQYF
TGTGCCAGCAGCCCAACGGACAGAACCTACGAGCAGTACTTC
>TRBD2|TRBV11-3|TRBJ2-2|.
CASSLGAGKTGELFF
TGTGCCAGCAGCTTAGGAGCGGGGAAGACCGGGGAGCTGTTTTTT
>.|TRBV18|TRBJ1-4|.
CASQKDGSGNEKLFF
TGTGCCAGCCAAAAGGACGGCTCCGGAAACGAAAAACTGTTTTTT
>TRBD2|TRBV5-4|TRBJ2-1|.
CASSLGASGTFNEQFF
TGTGCCAGCAGCTTGGGGGCTAGCGGGACCTTCAATGAGCAGTTCTTC
>.|TRBV5-5|TRBJ2-7|.
CASKLGQIDEQYF
TGTGCCAGCAAACTTGGGCAGATTGACGAGCAGTACTTC
>TRBD2|TRBV6-6|TRBJ2-7|.
CASSYPGGEEQYF
TGTGCCAGCAGTTACCCGGGGGGTGAAGAGCAGTACTTC
>TRBD1|TRBV28|TRBJ1-2|.
CASSLRTGMGYGYTF
TGTGCCAGCAGTCTCAGGACAGGGATGGGCTATGGCTACACCTTC
>.|TRBV19|TRBJ2-5|.
CASSKTGWQETQYF
TGTGCCAGTAGTAAGACAGGTTGGCAAGAGACCCAGTACTTC
>.|TRBV5-1|TRBJ1-3|few
CASSAQDSGNTIYF
TGCGCCAGCAGCGCCCAAGACTCTGGAAACACCATATATTTT
>.|TRBV29-1|TRBJ2-2|few
CSVYSRIGELFF
TGCAGCGTTTATAGTAGGATCGGGGAGCTGTTTTTT
>TRBD2|TRBV6-5|TRBJ2-1|once
CASSLVGGYNEQFF
TGTGCCAGCAGTTTAGTGGGAGGGTACAATGAGCAGTTCTTC
>.|TRBV7-2|TRBJ2-2|many
CASSFETGRPGELFF
TGTGCCAGCAGCTTTGAGACGGGAAGACCCGGGGAGCTGTTTTTT
>.|TRBV5-6|TRBJ2-3|.
CASSQNYRGTDTQYF
TGTGCCAGCAGCCAAAACTATAGGGGCACAGATACGCAGTATTTT
>.|TRBV10-3|TRBJ1-5|few
CAISLGDNQPQHF
TGTGCCATCAGTCTGGGGGACAATCAGCCCCAGCATTTT
>.|TRBV21-1|TRBJ1-2|.
CASSKDEGQDYGYTF
TGTGCCAGCAGCAAAGATGAGGGACAGGACTATGGCTACACCTTC
>TRBD2|TRBV7-8|TRBJ2-5|.
CASSLVLAGPPFQETQYF
TGTGCCAGCAGCTTAGTATTAGCGGGACCCCCTTTCCAAGAGACCCAGTACTTC
>.|TRBV6-5|TRBJ1-5|.
CASSPGRVNQPQHF
TGTGCCAGCAGCCCCGGACGGGTTAATCAGCCCCAGCATTTT
>.|TRBV21-1|TRBJ1-2|once
CASSYGGSYTF
TGTGCCAGCAGCTACGGGGGGAGCTACACCTTC
>.|TRBV28|TRBJ2-2|.
CASREHGTGELFF
TGTGCCAGCAGGGAGCACGGCACCGGGGAGCTGTTTTTT
>.|TRBV11-1|TRBJ2-7|.
CASSPRKAPPYEQYF
TGTGCCAGCAGCCCCCGCAAGGCCCCTCCCTACGAGCAGTACTTC
>.|TRBV4-2|TRBJ2-3|.
CASSLSAGFDRTDTQYF
TGTGCCAGCAGCCTTTCGGCGGGATTTGATCGCACAGATACGCAGTATTTT
>.|TRBV4-1|TRBJ1-5|.
CASSQVRGESNQPQHF
TGCGCCAGCAGCCAAGTCCGGGGGGAGAGCAATCAGCCCCAGCATTTT
>.|TRBV2|TRBJ1-2|few
CASRSDTSYGYTF
TGTGCCAGCAGAAGCGACACATCCTATGGCTACACCTTC
>.|TRBV6-6|TRBJ2-5|.
CASTLDGGETQYF
TGTGCCAGCACATTAGATGGTGGCGAGACCCAGTACTTC
>.|TRBV11-2|TRBJ2-3|few
CASSLGYSLPTDTQYF
TGTGCCAGCAGCTTAGGGTACTCCCTCCCTACAGATACGCAGTATTTT
>.|TRBV10-3|TRBJ1-5|.
CAISEEGTNQPQHF
TGTGCCATCAGTGAGGAAGGGACAAATCAGCCCCAGCATTTT
>TRBD2|TRBV5-4|TRBJ2-1|once
CASSFRRAGPMEQFF
TGTGCCAGCAGCTTTAGAAGAGCGGGACCCATGGAGCAGTTCTTC
>.|TRBV19|TRBJ1-4|.
CASSIPDSNEKLFF
TGTGCCAGTAGTATCCCTGACTCCAATGAAAAACTGTTTTTT
>TRBD2|TRBV9|TRBJ2-1|.
CASSPPDGGLAGGNEQFF
TGTGCCAGCAGCCCTCCGGACGGTGGACTAGCGGGAGGAAATGAGCAGTTCTTC
>TRBD2|TRBV28|TRBJ2-5|once
CASSRGTSGSETQYF
TGTGCCAGCAGCCGCGGGACTAGCGGGAGTGAGACCCAGTACTTC
>TRBD1|TRBV25-1|TRBJ2-7|.
CASSNRDRGTYEQYF
TGTGCCAGCAGCAACAGGGACAGGGGTACCTACGAGCAGTACTTC
>TRBD1|TRBV7-9|TRBJ2-7|.
CASSPPQGTGVGEQYF
TGTGCCAGCAGCCCACCCCAGGGGACAGGGGTCGGCGAGCAGTACTTC
>TRBD2|TRBV11-2|TRBJ2-7|.
CASSLFTSGRVVTYEQYF
TGTGCCAGCAGCTTATTCACTAGCGGGAGGGTTGTAACCTACGAGCAGTACTTC
>.|TRBV7-9|TRBJ2-7|.
CASSLNREGYEQYF
TGTGCCAGCAGCTTAAACAGGGAGGGTTACGAGCAGTACTTC
>.|TRBV15|TRBJ2-5|.
CATSKDFQETQYF
TGTGCCACCAGCAAGGACTTCCAAGAGACCCAGTACTTC
>.|TRBV19|TRBJ1-1|.
CASSIKAGVTEAFF
TGTGCCAGTAGTATAAAGGCCGGGGTGACTGAAGCTTTCTTT
>.|TRBV14|TRBJ2-5|.
CASSREWDTQETQYF
TGTGCCAGCAGCCGCGAATGGGACACCCAAGAGACCCAGTACTTC
>TRBD1|TRBV7-9|TRBJ1-1|once
CASSSLDREAFF
TGTGCCAGCAGCTCACTGGACAGGGAAGCTTTCTTT
>.|TRBV4-2|TRBJ2-4|.
CASSQWGAQNIQYF
TGTGCCAGCAGCCAATGGGGGGCCCAAAACATTCAGTACTTC
>.|TRBV20-1|TRBJ2-1|.
CSARPSPEQFF
TGCAGTGCTAGACCCTCTCCGGAGCAGTTCTTC
>.|TRBV7-3|TRBJ2-4|.
CASSLGGENIQYF
TGTGCCAGCAGCTTAGGCGGGGAAAACATTCAGTACTTC
>TRBD2|TRBV14|TRBJ2-5|.
CASSPMGGLAETQYF
TGTGCCAGCAGCCCGATGGGGGGACTAGCGGAGACCCAGTACTTC
>TRBD2|TRBV19|TRBJ2-1|few
CATLAPPGLAHNEQFF
TGTGCCACCCTAGCCCCACCGGGACTAGCCCACAATGAGCAGTTCTTC
>TRBD2|TRBV28|TRBJ2-7|.
CASSPAAGVKQYF
TGTGCCAGCAGCCCTGCAGCGGGAGTAAAGCAGTACTTC
>TRBD1|TRBV5-5|TRBJ2-7|few
CASSPGTEFRRYF
TGTGCCAGCAGCCCCGGGACAGAGTTTCGAAGGTACTTC
>.|TRBV29-1|TRBJ2-1|.
CSGTSTIHYEQFF
TGCAGCGGCACTAGCACCATTCACTATGAGCAGTTCTTC
>.|TRBV11-2|TRBJ2-2|.
CASSLGGPGELFF
TGTGCCAGCAGCTTAGGAGGACCCGGGGAGCTGTTTTTT
>.|TRBV11-2|TRBJ2-5|many
CASSLNRASQETQYF
TGTGCCAGCAGCTTGAACAGGGCTTCTCAAGAGACCCAGTACTTC
>.|TRBV18|TRBJ1-1|few
CASSPLEEAFGRPEAFF
TGTGCCAGCTCACCACTCGAAGAAGCGTTCGGTCGACCCGAAGCTTTCTTT
>TRBD1|TRBV6-5|TRBJ2-7|.
CASRAGTGVYEQYF
TGTGCCAGCAGAGCCGGGACAGGGGTCTACGAGCAGTACTTC